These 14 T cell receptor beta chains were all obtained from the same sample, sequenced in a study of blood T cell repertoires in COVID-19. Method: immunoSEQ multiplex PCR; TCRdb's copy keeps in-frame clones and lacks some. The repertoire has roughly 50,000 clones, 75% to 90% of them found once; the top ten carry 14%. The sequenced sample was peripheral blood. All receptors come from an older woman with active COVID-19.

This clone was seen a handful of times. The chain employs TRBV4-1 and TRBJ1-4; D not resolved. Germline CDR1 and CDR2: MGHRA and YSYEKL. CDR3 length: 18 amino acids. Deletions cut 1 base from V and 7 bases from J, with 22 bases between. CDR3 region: CASSQARVKRRESEKLFF. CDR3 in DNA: TGCGCCAGCAGCCAAGCGCGAGTGAAGAGAAGAGAGAGTGAAAAACTGTTTTTT.

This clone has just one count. CDR3 in DNA: TGCGCCAGCAGCATTAGCGGGGGGGCTGGAGATACGCAGTATTTT. Translated: CASSISGGAGDTQYF. This chain connects TRBV5-1 to TRBJ2-3; 11 bases line up with TRBD2. This CDR3 spans 15 amino acids. From germline, CDR1 is SGHRS and CDR2 YFSETQ. V dropped 4 bases and J dropped 5; count of bases not matched to a gene: 6.

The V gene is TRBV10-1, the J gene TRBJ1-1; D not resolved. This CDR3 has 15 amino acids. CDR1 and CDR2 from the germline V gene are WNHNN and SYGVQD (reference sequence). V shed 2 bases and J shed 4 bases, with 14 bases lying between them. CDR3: CASSEPHSATTEAFF. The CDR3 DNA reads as TGCGCCAGCAGTGAGCCCCACAGTGCGACCACTGAAGCTTTCTTT.

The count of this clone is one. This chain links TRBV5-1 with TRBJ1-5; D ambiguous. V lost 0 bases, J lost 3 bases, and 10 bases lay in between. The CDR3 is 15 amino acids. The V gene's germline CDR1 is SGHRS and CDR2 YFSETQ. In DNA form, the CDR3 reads TGCGCCAGCAGCTTGGCCGGCGGATACAATCAGCCCCAGCATTTT. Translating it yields CASSLAGGYNQPQHF.

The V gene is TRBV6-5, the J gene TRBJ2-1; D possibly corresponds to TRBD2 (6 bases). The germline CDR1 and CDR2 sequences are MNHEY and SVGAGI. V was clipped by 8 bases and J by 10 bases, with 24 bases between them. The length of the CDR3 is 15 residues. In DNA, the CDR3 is TGTGCCAGCGGGGGAGGCGGGCCGCCCTACCGGGAGCAGTTCTTC. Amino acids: CASGGGGPPYREQFF.

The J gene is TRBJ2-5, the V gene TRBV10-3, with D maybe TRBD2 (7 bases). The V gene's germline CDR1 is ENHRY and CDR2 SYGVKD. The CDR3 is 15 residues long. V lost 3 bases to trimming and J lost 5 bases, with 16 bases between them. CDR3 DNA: TGTGCCATCAGTGATCTCGGGGGCGGGGGCGAGACCCAGTACTTC. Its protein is CAISDLGGGGETQYF.

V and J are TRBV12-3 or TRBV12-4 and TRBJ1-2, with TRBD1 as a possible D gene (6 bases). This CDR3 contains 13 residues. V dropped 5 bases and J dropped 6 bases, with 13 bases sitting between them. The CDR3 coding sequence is TGTGCCAGCAGTCCACACCGACAGGATGGCTACACCTTC. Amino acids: CASSPHRQDGYTF.

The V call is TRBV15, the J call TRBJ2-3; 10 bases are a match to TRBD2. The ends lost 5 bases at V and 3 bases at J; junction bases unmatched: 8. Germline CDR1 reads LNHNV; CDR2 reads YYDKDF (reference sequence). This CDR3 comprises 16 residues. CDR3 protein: CATSGQRGGLTDTQYF. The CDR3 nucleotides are TGTGCCACCAGCGGACAGCGGGGGGGCCTGACAGATACGCAGTATTTT.

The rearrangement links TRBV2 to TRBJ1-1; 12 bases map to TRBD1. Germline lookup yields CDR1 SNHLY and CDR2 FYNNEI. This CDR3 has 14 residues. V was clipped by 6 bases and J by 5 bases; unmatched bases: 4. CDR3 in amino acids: CASRGQGASTEAFF. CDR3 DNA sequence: TGTGCCAGCAGGGGACAGGGGGCCAGTACTGAAGCTTTCTTT.

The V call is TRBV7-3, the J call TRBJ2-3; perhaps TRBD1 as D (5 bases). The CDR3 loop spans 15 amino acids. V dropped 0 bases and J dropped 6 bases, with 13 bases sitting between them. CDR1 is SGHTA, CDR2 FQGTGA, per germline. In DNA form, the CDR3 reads TGTGCCAGCAGCTTAACCCCCGGACAAGTGGATACGCAGTATTTT. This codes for CASSLTPGQVDTQYF.

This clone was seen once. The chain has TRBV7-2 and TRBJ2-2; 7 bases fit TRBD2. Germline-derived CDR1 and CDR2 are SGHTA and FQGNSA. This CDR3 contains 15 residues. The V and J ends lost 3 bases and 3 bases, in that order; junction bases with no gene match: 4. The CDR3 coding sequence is TGTGCCAGCAGCTTTAGCGGGTCATACACCGGGGAGCTGTTTTTT. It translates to CASSFSGSYTGELFF.

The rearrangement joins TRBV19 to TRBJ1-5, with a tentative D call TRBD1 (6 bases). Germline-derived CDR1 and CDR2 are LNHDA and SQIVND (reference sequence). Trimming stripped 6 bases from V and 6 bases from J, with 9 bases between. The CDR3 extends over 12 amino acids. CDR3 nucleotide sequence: TGTGCCAGTAGGACAGGCGGTCAGCCCCAGCATTTT. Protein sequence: CASRTGGQPQHF.

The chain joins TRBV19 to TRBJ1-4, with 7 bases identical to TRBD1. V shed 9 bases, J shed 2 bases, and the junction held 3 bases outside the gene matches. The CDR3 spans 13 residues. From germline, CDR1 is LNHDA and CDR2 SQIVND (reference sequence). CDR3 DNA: TGTGCCAGCAGGACAGGCACTAATGAAAAACTGTTTTTT. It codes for CASRTGTNEKLFF.

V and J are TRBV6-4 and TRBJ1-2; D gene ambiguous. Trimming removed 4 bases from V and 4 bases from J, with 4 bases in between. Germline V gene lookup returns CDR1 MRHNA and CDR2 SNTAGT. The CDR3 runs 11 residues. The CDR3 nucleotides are TGTGCCAGCAGTGCGGGCTATGGCTACACCTTC. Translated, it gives CASSAGYGYTF.